Following are 10 T cell receptor beta chains from one sample sequenced in a study of T cells in Graves' hyperthyroidism and ophthalmopathy. There were TCR beta CDR3 regions amplified from RNA transcripts. The primer set for the first-round RT-PCR of the TCR CDR3 was HTBI. TCRdb called the multiplex PCR reads again in MiXCR, with one record for every CDR3 protein. The data show around 690,000 distinct CDR3 sequences, approximately 15% seen once. Specimen: blood. These receptors originate from a man in his fifties with Graves' hyperthyroidism.

This chain uses TRBV13 with TRBJ1-1; 9 nucleotides align to TRBD1. The CDR3 has 14 residues. Trimming at V came to 1 base and at J to 5 bases, leaving 2 bases not matched to a gene. Germline assignment: CDR1 PRHDT and CDR2 FYEKMQ (reference sequence). In DNA form, the CDR3 reads TGTGCCAGCAGCTTAGCGACAGGGGGTACTGAAGCTTTCTTT. Encoded protein: CASSLATGGTEAFF.

This chain joins TRBV4-1 and TRBJ1-1; D unresolved. CDR1 is MGHRA, CDR2 YSYEKL, per germline. CDR3 length: 12 residues. Trimming removed 3 bases from V and 1 base from J, with 3 bases in between. Here the CDR3 reads CASSHQNTEAFF. The DNA of the CDR3 is TGCGCCAGCAGCCACCAGAACACTGAAGCTTTCTTT.

As for this clonotype: This may arise from a read error, as a much more abundant clone is one base away. The chain joins TRBV20-1 to TRBJ2-2; either TRBD1 or TRBD2 may fit D (5 bases each). The CDR3 extends over 16 amino acids. Germline values: CDR1 DFQATT, CDR2 SNEGSKA (reference sequence). The CDR3 protein is CSARDFRGRRTGKLFF. For the CDR3, the DNA is TGCAGTGCTAGAGATTTCCGGGGCAGGAGGACCGGGAAGCTGTTTTTT.

This clonotype was picked up a small number of times. The J gene is TRBJ1-5, the V gene TRBV20-1, with D possibly TRBD1 on 6 matching bases. The germline V gene encodes CDR1 DFQATT and CDR2 SNEGSKA (reference sequence). The germline V and J ends were trimmed by 4 bases and 7 bases, with 11 bases remaining between them. This CDR3 contains 12 residues. This CDR3 reads CSAKQGGQPQHF. The CDR3 DNA reads as TGCAGTGCTAAACAGGGTGGCCAGCCCCAGCATTTT.

The CDR3 sequence is CASSIGTSGFAYNEQFF. CDR3 DNA: TGTGCCAGTAGTATCGGGACTAGCGGGTTTGCCTACAATGAGCAGTTCTTC. The chain recombines TRBV19 with TRBJ2-1; 12 nucleotides agree with TRBD2. This CDR3 has 17 residues. Per the germline V gene, CDR1 is LNHDA and CDR2 is SQIVND (reference sequence). Trimming cost V 3 bases and J 2 bases; bases outside gene matches: 5.

There are many counts of this clonotype. V and J are TRBV19 and TRBJ2-1, with a weak D call TRBD1 (7 bases). The CDR3 length is 15 residues. The germline V gene has CDR1 LNHDA and CDR2 SQIVND (reference sequence). With 4 bases removed from V and 0 bases from J, the gap between germline ends came to 10 bases. This CDR3 reads CASSTGGFSYNEQFF. DNA of the CDR3: TGTGCCAGTAGTACAGGGGGGTTCTCCTACAATGAGCAGTTCTTC.

The table lists this clonotype with a few counts. The chain has TRBV9 and TRBJ2-5, with D maybe TRBD1 (6 bases). Germline-derived CDR1 and CDR2 are SGDLS and YYNGEE. Trimming took 0 bases from V and 4 from J, leaving 13 bases between them. The CDR3 sequence is 15 residues long. CDR3 protein: CASSVDRTARETQYF. The CDR3 region has the DNA TGTGCCAGCAGCGTAGATCGGACAGCGAGAGAGACCCAGTACTTC. The full variable domain, with the rest looked up from reference TRBV9 and TRBJ2-5, is DSGVTQTPKHLITATGQRVTLRCSPRSGDLSVYWYQQSLDQGLQFLIQYYNGEERAKGNILERFSAQQFPDLHSELNLSSLELGDSALYFCASSVDRTARETQYFGPGTRLLVL.

This clonotype appeared many times. The chain employs TRBV29-1 and TRBJ2-7; D remains ambiguous. Germline values: CDR1 SQVTM, CDR2 ANQGSEA. Trimming removed 4 bases at V and 3 bases at J, with 10 bases between. The CDR3 has 12 amino acids. The CDR3 loop reads CSVATPFYEQYF. CDR3 in DNA: TGCAGCGTTGCAACACCATTCTACGAGCAGTACTTC.

This clonotype has only a few counts. The chain uses TRBV28 and TRBJ1-6; D not certain. CDR1 and CDR2 from the germline V gene are MDHEN and SYDVKM. V lost 1 base and J 10 bases, leaving 11 bases between the germline ends. The CDR3 consists of 14 residues. The CDR3 DNA reads TGTGCCAGCAGTTTATTAAGGTTTGACTCACCCCTCCACTTT. As protein: CASSLLRFDSPLHF.

The sample holds many counts of this clonotype. The chain is built from TRBV18 and TRBJ2-1, with D tentatively TRBD2 (5 bases). The CDR3 sequence is 16 residues long. Germline V gene sequence: CDR1 KGHSH, CDR2 LQKENI. V dropped 2 bases and J dropped 4 bases, with 15 bases sitting between them. The CDR3 bases are TGTGCCAGCTCACCAAATTGGCTAGCCCAATACAATGAGCAGTTCTTC. Protein sequence: CASSPNWLAQYNEQFF.